Listed below are T cell receptor beta chains from one sample, sequenced in a study of OX40 agonist ivuxolimab in advanced cancers. Assay used: immunoSEQ multiplex PCR; TCRdb lists only in-frame clones, some missing. The data contain about 77,000 clones, approximately 92% of them singletons. Sequenced here: CD4+ or CD8+ T cells sorted from blood, sampled in a trial of the OX40 agonist ivuxolimab. All receptors derive from an adult with an advanced solid tumor such as melanoma, head and neck, liver or kidney cancer. The CDR3 runs from the conserved cysteine through the conserved F or W. The order of the fields is V gene, J gene, D gene, clone size, CDR3 protein, CDR3 DNA. The D gene is left open where the match is weak. Rows give clone size only sometimes, using once, few, many, or a class for an expanded clone.

TRBV27	TRBJ2-1	-	-	CASSRRGGSSFWEQFF	TGTGCCAGCAGCCGGAGGGGCGGCTCAAGTTTTTGGGAGCAGTTCTTC
TRBV9	TRBJ2-1	TRBD2	-	CASSVRTSGYNEQFF	TGTGCCAGCAGCGTGAGGACTAGCGGTTACAATGAGCAGTTCTTC
TRBV9	TRBJ2-1	-	-	CASSTGSAYNEQFF	TGTGCCAGCTCCACCGGGAGTGCCTACAATGAGCAGTTCTTC
TRBV30	TRBJ1-5	-	-	CAWATGTSNQPQHF	TGTGCCTGGGCAACAGGGACTAGCAATCAGCCCCAGCATTTT
TRBV4-3	TRBJ2-5	-	-	CASSQERRAGETQYF	TGCGCCAGCAGCCAAGAAAGGAGGGCAGGGGAGACCCAGTACTTC
TRBV9	TRBJ2-3	TRBD2	-	CASSAPRGGRAADTQYF	TGTGCCAGCAGCGCTCCACGGGGCGGGAGGGCGGCAGATACGCAGTATTTT
TRBV29-1	TRBJ1-1	-	-	CSARERGRTWNTEAFF	TGCAGCGCCCGAGAGAGGGGACGGACGTGGAACACTGAAGCTTTCTTT
TRBV27	TRBJ2-7	TRBD2	-	CASSFQLAGQQYF	TGTGCCAGCAGTTTCCAACTAGCGGGACAACAGTACTTC
TRBV18	TRBJ1-4	-	-	CASSPDRRGEKLFF	TGTGCCAGCTCACCAGACCGAAGGGGAGAAAAACTGTTTTTT
TRBV19	TRBJ1-5	-	-	CASSDTGTNQPQHF	TGTGCCAGTAGTGATACGGGAACTAATCAGCCCCAGCATTTT
TRBV7-2	TRBJ2-5	TRBD2	once	CASSSDSGRQETQYF	TGTGCCAGCAGCTCCGATAGCGGGAGGCAAGAGACCCAGTACTTC
TRBV5-1	TRBJ2-7	TRBD2	-	CASSLATEVGLVRYEQYF	TGCGCCAGCAGCTTGGCCACGGAGGTCGGACTAGTCAGATACGAGCAGTACTTC
TRBV11-2	TRBJ2-1	TRBD1	-	CASSFSMTGGGDEQFF	TGTGCCAGCAGCTTCTCCATGACAGGGGGCGGGGATGAGCAGTTCTTC
TRBV10-1	TRBJ2-7	-	-	CASSEQAHYEQYF	TGCGCCAGCAGTGAGCAGGCCCACTACGAGCAGTACTTC
TRBV19	TRBJ2-1	TRBD1	-	CASSPESGTGGYEQFF	TGTGCCAGTAGTCCCGAGTCCGGGACAGGGGGCTATGAGCAGTTCTTC
TRBV7-9	TRBJ2-5	TRBD2	once	CATVRGGGQETQYF	TGTGCCACCGTCCGGGGGGGTGGGCAAGAGACCCAGTACTTC